This T cell receptor (beta chain) comes out of a study of control samples from healthy donors and cancer patients. Sequenced by immunoSEQ multiplex PCR; TCRdb stores in-frame clones only, minus some. This sample has approximately 88,000 clones; approximately 90% occur once, and the top ten carry about 0.92%. V trimming: 4 bases; J trimming: 5 bases; junction bases outside the gene matches: 2. Germline lookup yields CDR1 MNHEY and CDR2 SVGAGI. CDR3 size: 14 residues. The sequence came from a woman aged 25 to 45 in good health. J is TRBJ2-1 and V is TRBV6-5; 10 positions agree with TRBD2. Sequences were obtained from blood. The CDR3 sequence: CASSWTSGNNEQFF. The CDR3 DNA follows: TGTGCCAGCAGTTGGACTAGCGGTAACAATGAGCAGTTCTTC.